Below are 23 T cell receptor beta chains sequenced from a single sample in a study of blood T cell repertoires in COVID-19. Libraries were prepared by immunoSEQ multiplex PCR; TCRdb keeps only in-frame clonotypes and omits some of them. The sample contains fewer than 700,000 clones, roughly 89% of which appear only once. Sequences were obtained from peripheral blood. The receptors come from a woman in her forties or fifties with COVID-19, enrolled during active disease.

The gene calls are TRBV15 and TRBJ1-1, with a possible D match to TRBD1 (5 bases). The V gene's germline CDR1 is LNHNV and CDR2 YYDKDF (reference sequence). Trimming pared 5 bases from V and 8 bases from J, leaving 15 bases between. This CDR3 is built from 13 residues. The chain's CDR3 is CATSPRGDSEAFF. The CDR3 DNA reads as TGTGCCACCAGCCCCAGAGGCGACAGCGAAGCTTTCTTT.

The chain couples TRBV5-1 to TRBJ2-2; 11 bases are a match to TRBD2. Germline trimming cut 4 bases from V and 3 bases from J; bases unmatched to any gene: 8. The CDR3 is 17 amino acids. The germline V gene encodes CDR1 SGHRS and CDR2 YFSETQ. The CDR3 nucleotides read TGCGCCAGCAGCCGGCCAACTAGCGGGGGATACACCGGGGAGCTGTTTTTT. Its protein product is CASSRPTSGGYTGELFF.

The genes are TRBV19 and TRBJ1-1, with D uncertain. The germline CDR1 and CDR2 sequences are LNHDA and SQIVND (reference sequence). This CDR3 comprises 13 residues. V lost 6 bases to trimming and J lost 1 base, with 9 bases between them. The CDR3 here is CASRKSPNTEAFF. The CDR3 DNA is TGTGCCAGTAGGAAAAGCCCGAACACTGAAGCTTTCTTT.

V gene TRBV6-6 combines with J gene TRBJ1-2, with D possibly matching TRBD1 (5 bases). Looked up from germline, CDR1 is MNHNY and CDR2 is SVGAGI (reference sequence). Trimming pared 6 bases from V and 0 bases from J, leaving 11 bases between. This CDR3 comprises 14 residues. The CDR3 bases are TGTGCCAGCAGCCAAGGGGCAGCTAACTATGGCTACACCTTC. It yields the protein CASSQGAANYGYTF.

The CDR3 reads CASSFTGAVSPLHF. The CDR3 region has the DNA TGTGCCAGCAGTTTTACAGGGGCTGTTTCACCCCTCCACTTT. The chain is built from TRBV6-5 and TRBJ1-6; 7 bases align to TRBD1. The V gene end was trimmed by 4 bases and the J gene end by 9 bases; junction bases not matched to a gene: 6. CDR1 MNHEY and CDR2 SVGAGI come from the germline V gene. The CDR3 is made up of 14 amino acids.

V gene TRBV6-5 combines with J gene TRBJ1-6; no reliable D call. V lost 8 bases to trimming and J lost 10 bases, with 15 bases between them. The CDR3 totals 13 residues. Germline CDR1 MNHEY, CDR2 SVGAGI. The CDR3 DNA is TGTGCCAGCCGGGCGTCAGGAGGCTCACCCCTCCACTTT. Translating it yields CASRASGGSPLHF.

J is TRBJ2-6 and V is TRBV5-1; no definite D call. The CDR3 spans 14 residues. V was shortened by 6 bases and J by 2 bases, with 9 bases between the two germline ends. The germline gives CDR1 SGHRS, CDR2 YFSETQ. CDR3 bases: TGCGCCAGCATGGCCAGTCCTGGGGCCAACGTCCTGACTTTC. This translates into CASMASPGANVLTF.

The rearrangement joins TRBV4-2 to TRBJ1-2; D is ambiguous. V was trimmed by 2 bases and J by 4 bases, leaving 11 bases between them. Germline assignment: CDR1 LGHNA and CDR2 YNFKEQ. The CDR3 extends over 14 amino acids. CDR3 in amino acids: CASSQSRDPYGYTF. The CDR3 coding sequence is TGTGCCAGCAGCCAATCACGAGATCCCTATGGCTACACCTTC.

The CDR3 sequence: CASRSTSGGETQYF. CDR3 in DNA: TGCGCCAGCAGGTCCACTAGCGGGGGGGAGACCCAGTACTTC. The V and J genes are TRBV5-1 and TRBJ2-5, with 12 bases aligning to TRBD2. This CDR3 has 14 amino acids. J was trimmed by 5 bases and V by 5 bases; bases with no gene match: 4. Germline values: CDR1 SGHRS, CDR2 YFSETQ.

The chain joins TRBV11-2 to TRBJ2-7; possible D gene TRBD1, 5 bases. Trimming removed 5 bases from V and 4 bases from J, with 21 bases in between. Germline V gene sequence: CDR1 SGHAT, CDR2 FQNNGV. The CDR3 contains 16 residues. DNA of the CDR3: TGTGCCAGCAGCCACGCATCGGCAGGGAAGAAATACGAGCAGTACTTC. It encodes CASSHASAGKKYEQYF.

This chain joins TRBV5-1 and TRBJ2-3; 12 bases are a match to TRBD2. The CDR3 totals 14 residues. Per the germline V gene, CDR1 is SGHRS and CDR2 is YFSETQ. With V trimmed by 5 bases and J by 5 bases, 3 bases remained unmatched. The CDR3 DNA follows: TGCGCCAGCAGAAGGACTAGCGGGGAAGATACGCAGTATTTT. Translating gives CASRRTSGEDTQYF.

The chain employs TRBV11-2 and TRBJ1-1; no reliable D call. Trimming cost V 1 base and J 8 bases, with 8 bases left between them. Germline loops: CDR1 SGHAT, CDR2 FQNNGV. The CDR3 contains 12 residues. The CDR3 nucleotides are TGTGCCAGCAGCTTAGTAGGCAGGGAAGCTTTCTTT. Its protein is CASSLVGREAFF. The variable domain in full, with the rest retrieved from reference TRBV11-2 and TRBJ1-1, is EAGVAQSPRYKIIEKRQSVAFWCNPISGHATLYWYQQILGQGPKLLIQFQNNGVVDDSQLPKDRFSAERLKGVDSTLKIQPAKLEDSAVYLCASSLVGREAFFGQGTRLTVV.

This clone was recorded only once. The chain employs TRBV7-8 and TRBJ1-1; the D is unclear. Germline CDR1 is SGHVS and CDR2 is FQNEAQ. Between the trimmed V and J ends, which lost 5 bases and 0 bases, there was a span of 10 bases. CDR3 length equals 14 residues. In DNA, the CDR3 is TGTGCCAGCAGCCAGGTCGGGGTGAACACTGAAGCTTTCTTT. Translating it yields CASSQVGVNTEAFF.

Turning to this clone: Within the sample, other DNA sequences also encode this same CDR3. The chain employs TRBV7-9 and TRBJ2-7, with a possible D match to TRBD1 (5 bases). The V gene lost 1 base and the J gene lost 6 bases, with 7 bases spanning the gap. Germline CDR1 and CDR2: SEHNR and FQNEAQ (reference sequence). The CDR3 is 12 amino acids. The CDR3 sequence is CASSLGTGEQYF. The CDR3, as DNA: TGTGCCAGCAGCTTAGGCACAGGCGAGCAGTACTTC.

The chain combines TRBV5-1 with TRBJ1-1; D might be TRBD1 (6 bases). Germline CDR1 and CDR2: SGHRS and YFSETQ. V gave up 0 bases and J gave up 8 bases, with 11 bases separating them. This CDR3 comprises 13 residues. The CDR3 reads CASSLGTVGEAFF. The CDR3, as DNA: TGCGCCAGCAGCTTGGGGACAGTAGGCGAAGCTTTCTTT.

The genes are TRBV11-2 and TRBJ1-4; tentative D call: TRBD1 (5 bases). The CDR3 spans 15 residues. The germline gives CDR1 SGHAT, CDR2 FQNNGV. Between the trimmed V and J ends, which lost 0 bases and 6 bases, there was a span of 11 bases. The chain's CDR3 is CASSLDRGGYEKLFF. The CDR3 DNA reads as TGTGCCAGCAGCTTAGATCGGGGGGGGTATGAAAAACTGTTTTTT.

The chain uses TRBV19 and TRBJ1-6; perhaps TRBD1 as D (5 bases). This CDR3 spans 17 amino acids. V was trimmed by 1 base and J by 6 bases, leaving 16 bases between them. The V gene's germline CDR1 is LNHDA and CDR2 SQIVND (reference sequence). CDR3 in amino acids: CASSIAPRGTPNSPLHF. The DNA for the CDR3 is TGTGCCAGTAGTATAGCCCCACGAGGGACTCCTAATTCACCCCTCCACTTT. The full variable domain, rest sourced from reference TRBV19 and TRBJ1-6, is DGGITQSPKYLFRKEGQNVTLSCEQNLNHDAMYWYRQDPGQGLRLIYYSQIVNDFQKGDIAEGYSVSREKKESFPLTVTSAQKNPTAFYLCASSIAPRGTPNSPLHFGNGTRLTVT.

The chain carries TRBV2 and TRBJ1-5; TRBD1 is a possible D gene (6 bases). Germline CDR1 is SNHLY and CDR2 is FYNNEI. CDR3 length equals 11 residues. V lost 4 bases and J lost 9, with 7 bases in between. The CDR3 DNA follows: TGTGCCAGCAGTGTGACAGGGCCCCAGCATTTT. It specifies CASSVTGPQHF.

The chain employs TRBV11-2 and TRBJ1-1; D may be TRBD1 (6 bases). There are 14 residues in the CDR3. Germline lookup yields CDR1 SGHAT and CDR2 FQNNGV. V lost 1 base and J lost 7, with 13 bases in between. CDR3 sequence reads: CASSLATGEIEAFF. CDR3 DNA: TGTGCCAGCAGCTTAGCGACAGGTGAAATTGAAGCTTTCTTT.

This chain uses TRBV30 with TRBJ1-3; D gene ambiguous. With 3 bases removed from V and 3 bases from J, the gap between germline ends came to 12 bases. CDR1 is GTSNPN, CDR2 SVGIG, per germline (reference sequence). CDR3 length equals 14 residues. DNA of the CDR3: TGTGCCTGGAGCCATGGAGGTGGTGGAAACACCATATATTTT. Translation: CAWSHGGGGNTIYF.

V gene TRBV10-2 combines with J gene TRBJ1-6, with D uncertain. The CDR3 extends over 12 amino acids. The germline V gene has CDR1 WSHSY and CDR2 SAAADI. Trimming shortened V by 3 bases and J by 5 bases, and 2 bases separated the two germline ends. This chain's CDR3 is CASSDNNSPLHF. Here the CDR3 DNA reads TGCGCCAGCAGTGATAATAATTCACCCCTCCACTTT.

This chain uses TRBV5-1 with TRBJ2-2, with 11 bases aligning to TRBD1. Germline V gene data show CDR1 as SGHRS and CDR2 as YFSETQ. V shed 4 bases, J shed 4 bases, and the junction held 0 bases outside the gene matches. The CDR3 is made up of 14 amino acids. CDR3 nucleotides: TGCGCCAGCAGCGGGACAGGGGGCACCGGGGAGCTGTTTTTT. This gives the protein CASSGTGGTGELFF. The variable domain in full, with the rest retrieved from reference TRBV5-1 and TRBJ2-2, is KAGVTQTPRYLIKTRGQQVTLSCSPISGHRSVSWYQQTPGQGLQFLFEYFSETQRNKGNFPGRFSGRQFSNSRSEMNVSTLELGDSALYLCASSGTGGTGELFFGEGSRLTVL.

The V gene is TRBV9, the J gene TRBJ1-1; D unclear. Germline CDR1 is SGDLS and CDR2 is YYNGEE. The CDR3 extends over 14 amino acids. V was shortened by 4 bases and J by 11 bases, with 21 bases between the two germline ends. The CDR3 region is CASSLNQHPGRAFF. DNA of the CDR3: TGTGCCAGCAGCCTTAACCAGCACCCCGGGAGGGCTTTCTTT.